Detailed here is one T cell receptor (beta chain). This sample stems from a study of blood T cell repertoires in COVID-19. Clones were read by immunoSEQ multiplex PCR, and TCRdb kept only the in-frame ones, dropping some. The sample shows around 270,000 clones, over 75% of them seen only once. CDR1 SGHAT and CDR2 FQNNGV come from the germline V gene. The CDR3 consists of 17 residues. The V and J ends lost 5 bases and 5 bases, in that order; junction bases with no gene match: 10. The sequencing input was PBMCs or T cells enriched from blood (not recorded which). The chain combines TRBV11-2 with TRBJ2-3; TRBD2 matches 13 bases. The clonotype comes from a woman aged 30 to 39 who had recovered from COVID-19. CDR3 DNA sequence: TGTGCCAGCAGCCCTATTACTAGCGGGGGGGCGGGAGATACGCAGTATTTT. Translating gives CASSPITSGGAGDTQYF. Full variable domain (missing parts from reference TRBV11-2 and TRBJ2-3): EAGVAQSPRYKIIEKRQSVAFWCNPISGHATLYWYQQILGQGPKLLIQFQNNGVVDDSQLPKDRFSAERLKGVDSTLKIQPAKLEDSAVYLCASSPITSGGAGDTQYFGPGTRLTVL.